This T cell receptor (beta chain) appears in the sequencing data of a study of cytomegalovirus exposure and HLA in healthy donors. Study findings and constraints: The investigators catalogued 150 to 200 TCR beta chains as cytomegalovirus-associated. Three CMV-associated chains proved CMV antigen-specific in vitro. Researchers reported in a later analysis that a missense DCLRE1C variant was tied to TCR beta V- and J-gene trimming. Later examination showed HLA-associated TCR beta chains had greater clonal expansion than equally common others.

This clone was observed once. Its antigen is as yet unknown. The J segment lost 6 bases and the V segment lost 2 bases, leaving 7 bases of the junction unmatched. In germline, CDR1 is MNHEY, CDR2 SVGAGI. The CDR3 runs 15 residues. PCR primers comprised 60 Vbeta and 13 Jbeta primers. Method: immunoSEQ multiplex PCR; TCRdb's copy keeps in-frame clones and lacks some. Among fewer than 300,000 clones listed, about nine tenths were seen once. The sequenced material came from PBMCs. The chain combines TRBV6-5 with TRBJ1-1, with 9 bases aligning to TRBD1. The TCR comes from a man aged 35 to 55 in good health and CMV-seropositive. The CDR3 is CASSYGTGKLAEAFF. The CDR3, as DNA: TGTGCCAGCAGTTACGGGACAGGGAAGTTGGCTGAAGCTTTCTTT.